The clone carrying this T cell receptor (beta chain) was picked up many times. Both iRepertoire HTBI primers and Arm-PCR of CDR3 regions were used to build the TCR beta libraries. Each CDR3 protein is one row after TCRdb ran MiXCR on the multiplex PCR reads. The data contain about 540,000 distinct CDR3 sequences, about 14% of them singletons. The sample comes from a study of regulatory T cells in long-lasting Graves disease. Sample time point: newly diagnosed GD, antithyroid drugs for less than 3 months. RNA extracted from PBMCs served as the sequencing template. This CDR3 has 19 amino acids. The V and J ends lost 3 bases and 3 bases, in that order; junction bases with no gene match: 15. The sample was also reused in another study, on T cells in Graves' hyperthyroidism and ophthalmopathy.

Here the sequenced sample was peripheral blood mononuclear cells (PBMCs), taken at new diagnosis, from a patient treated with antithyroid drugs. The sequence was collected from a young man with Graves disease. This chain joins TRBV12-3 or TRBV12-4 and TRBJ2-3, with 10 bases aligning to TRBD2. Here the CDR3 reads CASSFSGLAVEVVTDTQYF. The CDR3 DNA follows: TGTGCCAGCAGTTTCTCCGGACTAGCGGTGGAGGTGGTGACAGATACGCAGTATTTT.